Only a few counts were recorded for the clone carrying this TCR beta chain. Its antigen is not identified. This may come from a read error, since a much larger clone is one base off. The sample belongs to a study of blood T cells in healthy people across ages. In germline, CDR1 is SGHTA, CDR2 FQGNSA. The CDR3 sequence is 13 residues long. Broader study findings: Because sorting was not performed, PBMCs prevented conclusive naive versus antigen-experienced comparison. Diversity estimates from one million T cells were considered underestimates.

Using a J-beta primer mix together with a sample-barcoded 5' primer, a second PCR was run for roughly 6 to 12 cycles. TCRdb called the 5' RACE reads again in MiXCR, with one record for every CDR3 protein. The sample yields 380,000 or so distinct CDR3 sequences, 50% to 60% seen once. Sequences were obtained from blood. The clonotype was recovered from a man aged 55 to 70 in good health. The rearrangement joins TRBV7-2 to TRBJ2-1; weak D call: TRBD1 (6 bases). The J call may be in error: the DNA end matches TRBJ2-7 better. The CDR3: CASSQRWDNEQYF. CDR3 sequence (DNA): TGTGCCAGCAGCCAAAGGTGGGACAATGAGCAGTACTTC.